The 14 T cell receptor beta chains reported below all come from one sample, sequenced in a study of CD8+ T cells in alopecia areata. Treatment meaning: oral pan-JAK inhibitor, 5-10 mg twice daily. It was cDNA, reverse transcribed from extracted RNA, that served as the sequencing template. Clones were read by immunoSEQ multiplex PCR, and TCRdb kept only the in-frame ones, dropping some. The sample carries 210,000 or so clones, approximately 67% recorded once. Material: CD4+ T cells sorted from blood, obtained at week 44, from a patient treated with tofacitinib. These receptor sequences come from a human donor with alopecia areata.

The chain combines TRBV30 with TRBJ2-1; 8 bases are a match to TRBD2. V lost 1 base, J lost 9 bases, and 11 bases stayed unmatched. The CDR3 runs to 15 residues. The germline V gene has CDR1 GTSNPN and CDR2 SVGIG (reference sequence). CDR3 sequence: CAWSAYAGGGREQFF. The DNA of the CDR3 is TGTGCCTGGAGTGCTTACGCGGGGGGAGGGCGTGAGCAGTTCTTC.

This clone has a handful of counts. This sequence joins TRBV7-3 and TRBJ1-1; no clear D. V was shortened by 8 bases and J by 4 bases, with 11 bases between the two germline ends. Germline CDR1 reads SGHTA; CDR2 reads FQGTGA. This CDR3 spans 12 amino acids. CDR3 sequence (DNA): TGTGCCAGCGGCAACAGTCCCACTGAAGCTTTCTTT. Translating gives CASGNSPTEAFF.

This chain uses TRBV5-6 with TRBJ1-1; no firm D call. The CDR3 is 15 residues long. V was trimmed by 1 base and J by 0 bases, leaving 10 bases between them. Germline CDR1 reads SGHDT; CDR2 reads YYEEEE. The CDR3 sequence is CASSLQQLMNTEAFF. Here the CDR3 DNA reads TGTGCCAGCAGCTTGCAACAGCTGATGAACACTGAAGCTTTCTTT.

Notes on this clone: Germline is not matched at one junction end, which may reflect a read error. The chain uses TRBV6-6 and TRBJ2-1, with a weak D call TRBD2 (6 bases). Per the germline V gene, CDR1 is MNHNY and CDR2 is SVGAGI (reference sequence). This CDR3 contains 16 residues. For the CDR3, the DNA is TGTGCCAGCAGCTACTCAGTAGGAGGGACCCACAATGAGCAGTTCTTC. This encodes CASSYSVGGTHNEQFF.

There are many counts of this clone. The genes are TRBV7-2 and TRBJ2-2, with TRBD1 matching 7 bases. The V and J ends lost 10 bases and 1 base, in that order; junction bases with no gene match: 6. Germline V gives CDR1 SGHTA, CDR2 FQGNSA. The CDR3 runs 14 residues. CDR3 residues: CATTGQMNTGELFF. The CDR3 DNA is TGTGCCACTACGGGACAGATGAACACCGGGGAGCTGTTTTTT.

This chain connects TRBV11-2 to TRBJ2-1; TRBD1 is a possible D gene (7 bases). Per germline, CDR1 SGHAT and CDR2 FQNNGV. CDR3 length: 13 residues. Deletions cut 6 bases from V and 8 bases from J, with 14 bases between. This CDR3 is CASSQGGGYEQFF. CDR3 in DNA: TGTGCCAGCAGTCAGGGGGGCGGCTATGAGCAGTTCTTC.

CDR3 in amino acids: CASSIVGYQDGYTF. The CDR3 region has the DNA TGTGCCAGCAGCATTGTAGGGTATCAGGATGGCTACACCTTC. The V call is TRBV6-6, the J call TRBJ1-2; D gene uncertain. There are 14 residues in the CDR3. V was cut by 6 bases and J by 6 bases, with 17 bases left in between. Germline CDR1 reads MNHNY; CDR2 reads SVGAGI (reference sequence).

The chain joins TRBV19 to TRBJ1-1, with 12 bases fitting TRBD1. The trim removed 10 bases at V and 2 bases at J, leaving 8 bases unmatched. The CDR3 is made up of 15 amino acids. Germline loops: CDR1 LNHDA, CDR2 SQIVND (reference sequence). DNA of the CDR3: TGTGCCACCTCCCGGGACAGGGGGCGCAACACTGAAGCTTTCTTT. This sequence encodes CATSRDRGRNTEAFF.

The rearrangement links TRBV29-1 to TRBJ1-2; 10 nucleotides line up with TRBD1. There are 13 residues in the CDR3. Unmatched junction bases numbered 9, after V lost 8 bases and J lost 6 bases. The germline CDR1 and CDR2 sequences are SQVTM and ANQGSEA. DNA of the CDR3: TGCAGCACTGAGAGGGACAGGGGTAATGGCTACACCTTC. This translates into CSTERDRGNGYTF.

The DNA for the CDR3 is TGCAGCGTTGTGAGGGCCAGGGGAGCTGAAGCTTTCTTT. It yields the protein CSVVRARGAEAFF. The chain combines TRBV29-1 with TRBJ1-1; TRBD1 is a possible D gene (6 bases). The CDR3 contains 13 residues. Trimming took off 4 bases at V and 6 bases at J, with 15 bases between the two ends. Germline V gives CDR1 SQVTM, CDR2 ANQGSEA.

J is TRBJ1-2 and V is TRBV5-1; 9 nucleotides agree with TRBD1. In germline, CDR1 is SGHRS, CDR2 YFSETQ. There are 17 residues in the CDR3. Germline trimming cut 0 bases from V and 0 bases from J; bases unmatched to any gene: 6. The CDR3 sequence: CASSLGPRQGANYGYTF. DNA of the CDR3: TGCGCCAGCAGCTTGGGGCCCAGACAGGGGGCTAACTATGGCTACACCTTC.

The V call is TRBV5-1, the J call TRBJ2-2, with TRBD2 matching over 11 bases. Trimming at V came to 3 bases and at J to 5 bases, leaving 6 bases not matched to a gene. Germline V gene sequence: CDR1 SGHRS, CDR2 YFSETQ. CDR3 size: 16 residues. CDR3 residues: CASSSLAGVRTGELFF. The CDR3, as DNA: TGCGCCAGCAGCTCACTAGCGGGGGTGAGGACCGGGGAGCTGTTTTTT. The full variable domain, rest sourced from reference TRBV5-1 and TRBJ2-2, is KAGVTQTPRYLIKTRGQQVTLSCSPISGHRSVSWYQQTPGQGLQFLFEYFSETQRNKGNFPGRFSGRQFSNSRSEMNVSTLELGDSALYLCASSSLAGVRTGELFFGEGSRLTVL.

This chain uses TRBV7-8 with TRBJ1-6, with TRBD1 as a possible D gene (5 bases). V lost 5 bases, J lost 9 bases, and 17 bases lay in between. Per germline, CDR1 SGHVS and CDR2 FQNEAQ. The CDR3 has 15 residues. The CDR3 is CASSPRGASGSPLHF. CDR3 DNA sequence: TGTGCCAGCAGCCCCCGTGGGGCATCGGGTTCACCCCTCCACTTT.

V is TRBV27 and J is TRBJ1-6; D is unresolved. Trimming stripped 6 bases from V and 14 bases from J, with 20 bases between. This CDR3 is built from 14 residues. CDR1 is MNHEY, CDR2 SMNVEV, per germline (reference sequence). The CDR3 reads CASRPIGPASTLHF. Here the CDR3 DNA reads TGTGCCAGCAGACCCATAGGCCCCGCATCCACCCTCCACTTT.